Listed below are T cell receptor beta chains from one sample, sequenced in a study of regulatory T cells in long-lasting Graves disease. Each CDR3 protein gets one entry after TCRdb re-called the multiplex PCR reads with MiXCR. The repertoire includes a few hundred thousand distinct CDR3 sequences, roughly a quarter of them detected once, and roughly 30% sits in the top ten. Sequenced material: peripheral blood mononuclear cells (PBMCs), taken when the disease was refractory, from a patient treated with antithyroid drugs. The receptors shown here come from a female donor with Graves disease. Both conserved end residues are part of each CDR3. A D gene is named only where the DNA matches it firmly. Rows give clone size only sometimes, using once, few, many, or a class for an expanded clone.

V,J,D,size,length,DNA,CDR3
TRBV6-1,TRBJ2-1,NA,NA,14,TGTGCCAGCACCAACCCGATCTCCTACAATGAGCAGTTCTTC,CASTNPISYNEQFF
TRBV29-1,TRBJ1-4,NA,many,13,TGCAGCGTTGAAGTCAGGGTCGGCGAAAAACTGTTTTTT,CSVEVRVGEKLFF
TRBV9,TRBJ2-5,NA,NA,14,TGTGCCAGCAGCGTACCGGACAACCAAGAGACCCAGTACTTC,CASSVPDNQETQYF
TRBV27,TRBJ2-7,TRBD1,NA,15,TGTGCCAGCAGCGACCCGGGACAGGGCCTCTACGAGCAGTACTTC,CASSDPGQGLYEQYF
TRBV6-9,TRBJ2-2,TRBD1,once,17,TGTGCCAGCGGTTACCCTACCGGGACAGGGGGCACCGGGGAGCTGTTTTTT,CASGYPTGTGGTGELFF
TRBV6-1,TRBJ2-7,TRBD2,many,14,TGTGCCAGCACGTCCTCGGGACTAGCATACGAGCAGTACTTC,CASTSSGLAYEQYF
TRBV20-1,TRBJ1-2,NA,NA,15,TGCAGTGCACGGAAGCCCCGGGGGGGAAACTATGGCTACACCTTC,CSARKPRGGNYGYTF
TRBV19,TRBJ2-7,TRBD2,few,14,TGTGCCAGTAGGGCGGGAGGTAGCTCCTACGAGCAGTACTTC,CASRAGGSSYEQYF
TRBV2,TRBJ2-7,NA,many,13,TGTGCCAGCAGTGGTAGTGGGGTCTACGAGCAGTACTTC,CASSGSGVYEQYF
TRBV6-2/TRBV6-3,TRBJ1-4,TRBD1,NA,15,TGTGCCAGCAGTGCAACCGGGACAGATAATGAAAAACTGTTTTTT,CASSATGTDNEKLFF
TRBV9,TRBJ2-5,TRBD1,NA,15,TGTGCCAGCAGCGTAGACACAACAGGGGAAGAGACCCAGTACTTC,CASSVDTTGEETQYF
TRBV18,TRBJ1-2,NA,NA,14,TGTGCCAGCTCACCCGGCACGGGGGAATCTGGCTACACCTTC,CASSPGTGESGYTF
TRBV6-2/TRBV6-3,TRBJ2-1,TRBD1,NA,11,TGTGCCAGCAGGGACAGGGGGCTGCAGTTCTTC,CASRDRGLQFF
TRBV7-2,TRBJ2-7,NA,once,14,TGTGCCAGCAGCTTTTCCCTGAGCGAAAACGAGCAGTACTTC,CASSFSLSENEQYF
TRBV20-1,TRBJ1-3,NA,NA,12,TGCAGTGCTAGAGTAGCAGGAAACACCATATATTTT,CSARVAGNTIYF
TRBV7-8,TRBJ2-7,TRBD2,many,15,TGTGCCAGCAGCCCGCTAGCGGTAAGCTCCTACGAGCAGTACTTC,CASSPLAVSSYEQYF
TRBV14,TRBJ1-1,NA,NA,15,TGTGCCAGCAGCCTAATCCGTTGGGGGGTTACTGAAGCTTTCTTT,CASSLIRWGVTEAFF
TRBV7-2,TRBJ1-2,NA,NA,14,TGTGCCAGCAGCTTAGCTCAGGGACACTATGGCTACACCTTC,CASSLAQGHYGYTF
TRBV29-1,TRBJ2-7,NA,NA,11,TGCAGCGTTGGAGGGGCCTACGAGCAGTACTTC,CSVGGAYEQYF
TRBV28,TRBJ2-7,TRBD2,many,15,TGTGCCAGCAGTCGACAGACTAGCGGGAGTTCCGAGCAGTACTTC,CASSRQTSGSSEQYF
TRBV6-1,TRBJ1-2,NA,NA,15,TGTGCCAGCAGTCAAAACCGACAGGCAGCCTATGGCTACACCTTC,CASSQNRQAAYGYTF
TRBV12-3/TRBV12-4,TRBJ1-2,TRBD1,many,15,TGTGCCAGCAGGAATACACAGGGGCGTATCTATGGCTACACCTTC,CASRNTQGRIYGYTF
TRBV19,TRBJ2-5,NA,NA,13,TGTGCCAGTAGTATAGCGGCTGACGGGACCCAGTACTTC,CASSIAADGTQYF
TRBV27,TRBJ1-2,TRBD1,many,13,TGTGCCAGCAGGGTGGGACAGGGAGGTGGCTACACCTTC,CASRVGQGGGYTF
TRBV28,TRBJ1-3,NA,few,15,TGTGCCAGCAGGGGCCAAACCTCCTCTGGAAACACCATATATTTT,CASRGQTSSGNTIYF
TRBV6-1,TRBJ1-4,NA,many,13,TGTGCCAGCAAGTCCGAGTCGAATGAAAAACTGTTTTTT,CASKSESNEKLFF
TRBV5-1,TRBJ2-2,NA,NA,13,TGCGCCAGCAGCTGGTCGGCCCTCGGGGAGCTGTTTTTT,CASSWSALGELFF
TRBV7-9,TRBJ1-4,TRBD1,few,14,TGTGCCAGCAGACAAGGACAGGGTAGCGAAAAACTGTTTTTT,CASRQGQGSEKLFF
TRBV28,TRBJ2-1,NA,NA,13,TGTGCCAGCAGTTACGCTATGGCTAGCGAGCAGTTCTTC,CASSYAMASEQFF
TRBV7-2,TRBJ2-7,TRBD2,many,14,TGTGCCAGCAGCCATGGGACTAGCGGGACCGAGCAGTACTTC,CASSHGTSGTEQYF
TRBV9,TRBJ2-7,NA,NA,15,TGTGCCAGCAGCGCGTCCGACTGGGGCTCCTACGAGCAGTACTTC,CASSASDWGSYEQYF
TRBV6-1,TRBJ2-7,TRBD2,few,13,TGTGCCAGCAGTCCTGGACTAGCATGGGAGCAGTACTTC,CASSPGLAWEQYF
TRBV7-2,TRBJ2-7,TRBD1,NA,15,TGTGCCAGCAGCCTTTCAGGGGGTATGGCCTACGAGCAGTACTTC,CASSLSGGMAYEQYF
TRBV7-2,TRBJ2-5,NA,many,11,TGTGCCAGCAGCGCTGAAGAGACCCAGTACTTC,CASSAEETQYF
TRBV28,TRBJ1-1,NA,many,14,TGTGCCAGCAGTAAATGGACAAGCAACACTGAAGCTTTCTTT,CASSKWTSNTEAFF
TRBV6-1,TRBJ2-7,NA,many,11,TGTGCCAGCACAGCAGGGCAGGAGCAGTACTTC,CASTAGQEQYF
TRBV27,TRBJ1-5,NA,few,14,TGTGCCAGCAGTTTATTTGGGCTTGATCAGCCCCAGCATTTT,CASSLFGLDQPQHF
TRBV5-6,TRBJ2-5,NA,few,15,TGTGCCAGCAGCTTGGTGGCTACCGCGCGGGTGGCCCAGTACTTC,CASSLVATARVAQYF
TRBV7-3,TRBJ2-7,TRBD1,NA,15,TGTGCCAGCAGCTCGGGCCCGGGACAGGGGCACGAGCAGTACTTC,CASSSGPGQGHEQYF
TRBV7-8,TRBJ2-1,NA,NA,14,TGTGCCAGCAGCCGACGGCGAGGGGACAATGAGCAGTTCTTC,CASSRRRGDNEQFF
TRBV12-3/TRBV12-4,TRBJ2-5,NA,many,11,TGTGCCAGCAGAAACCAAGAGACCCAGTACTTC,CASRNQETQYF
TRBV6-5,TRBJ1-5,NA,NA,15,TGTGCCAGCAGTTACTCGATCAGGGGCAATCAGCCCCAGCATTTT,CASSYSIRGNQPQHF
TRBV29-1,TRBJ1-1,NA,NA,13,TGCAGCGTTCGTGAAGGGGCGAACACTGAAGCTTTCTTT,CSVREGANTEAFF
TRBV12-3/TRBV12-4,TRBJ1-1,NA,few,11,TGTGCCAGCTCCCGTTGGACTGAAGCTTTCTTT,CASSRWTEAFF
TRBV28,TRBJ2-7,NA,many,14,TGTGCCAGCACCGTTGGCGGGACCCTATACGAGCAGTACTTC,CASTVGGTLYEQYF
TRBV3-1,TRBJ1-1,TRBD1,NA,13,TGTGCCAGCAGCCTAAACAGGGGAGCTGAAGCTTTCTTT,CASSLNRGAEAFF